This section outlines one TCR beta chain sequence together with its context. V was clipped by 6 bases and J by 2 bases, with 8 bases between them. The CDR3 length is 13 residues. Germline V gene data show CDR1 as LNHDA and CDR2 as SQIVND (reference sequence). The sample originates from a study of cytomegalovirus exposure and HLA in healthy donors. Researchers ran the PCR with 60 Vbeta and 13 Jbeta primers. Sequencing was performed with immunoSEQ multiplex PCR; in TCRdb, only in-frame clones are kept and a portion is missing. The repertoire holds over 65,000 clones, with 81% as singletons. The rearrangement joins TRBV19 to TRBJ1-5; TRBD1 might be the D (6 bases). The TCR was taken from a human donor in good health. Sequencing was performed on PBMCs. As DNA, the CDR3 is TGTGCCAGTAGCAGGGGTGGCAATCAGCCCCAGCATTTT. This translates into CASSRGGNQPQHF.